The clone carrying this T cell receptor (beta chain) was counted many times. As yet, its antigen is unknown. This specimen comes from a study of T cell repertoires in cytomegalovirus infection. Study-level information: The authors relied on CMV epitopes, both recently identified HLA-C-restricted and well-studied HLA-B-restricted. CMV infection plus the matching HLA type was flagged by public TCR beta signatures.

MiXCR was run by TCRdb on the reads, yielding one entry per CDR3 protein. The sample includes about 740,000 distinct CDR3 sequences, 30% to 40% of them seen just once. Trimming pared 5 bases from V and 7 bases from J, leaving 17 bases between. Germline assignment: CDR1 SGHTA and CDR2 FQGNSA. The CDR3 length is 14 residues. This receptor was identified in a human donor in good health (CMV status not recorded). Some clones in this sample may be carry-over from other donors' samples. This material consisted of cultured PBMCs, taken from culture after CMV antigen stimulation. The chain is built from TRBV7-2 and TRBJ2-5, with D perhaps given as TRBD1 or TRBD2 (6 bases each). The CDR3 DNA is TGTGCCAGCAGCCCCGGTCGGGGGCTAGGGACCCAGTACTTC. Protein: CASSPGRGLGTQYF.